This T cell receptor beta chain derives from a study of T cell changes during pregnancy in multiple sclerosis. The CDR3 is made up of 13 amino acids. V was shortened by 3 bases and J by 3 bases, with 8 bases between the two germline ends. Looked up from germline, CDR1 is SEHNR and CDR2 is FQNEAQ (reference sequence). Produced via immunoSEQ multiplex PCR; TCRdb's table is partial and in-frame only. Here the sample spans 40,000 or so clones, more than 85% being singletons. This specimen consisted of CD4+ T cells from peripheral blood mononuclear cells, obtained in the third trimester of pregnancy. The chain recombines TRBV7-9 with TRBJ2-5; TRBD2 is a possible D gene (5 bases). The receptor was isolated from a female donor with multiple sclerosis, enrolled in a pregnancy study. In nucleotides, the CDR3 is TGTGCCAGCAGCTTTTCGGAGGAAGAGACCCAGTACTTC. This codes for CASSFSEEETQYF.